These 22 T cell receptor beta chains were all obtained from the same sample, sequenced in a study of OX40 agonist ivuxolimab in advanced cancers. Repertoires were generated with immunoSEQ multiplex PCR, while TCRdb's copy carries only in-frame clones and drops some. The table records more than 55,000 clones, roughly 88% of them present only once. The sample here was CD4+ or CD8+ T cells sorted from blood, taken in a trial of the OX40 agonist ivuxolimab. These receptors all come from an adult with an advanced solid tumor such as melanoma, head and neck, liver or kidney cancer.

This clone was counted a few times. This chain connects TRBV27 to TRBJ2-7; D might be TRBD2 (6 bases). The V gene lost 5 bases and the J gene lost 0 bases, with 14 bases spanning the gap. CDR1 MNHEY and CDR2 SMNVEV come from the germline V gene (reference sequence). The CDR3 length is 15 residues. CDR3 sequence reads: CASSAFGGSSYEQYF. CDR3 nucleotide sequence: TGTGCCAGCAGTGCCTTTGGGGGGAGCTCCTACGAGCAGTACTTC.

The chain couples TRBV27 to TRBJ1-2, with a weak D call TRBD1 (6 bases). The CDR3 sequence is 14 residues long. Per germline, CDR1 MNHEY and CDR2 SMNVEV (reference sequence). The V gene lost 1 base and the J gene lost 4 bases, with 10 bases spanning the gap. CDR3 sequence (DNA): TGTGCCAGCAGTTTATTGGGGGCTTCCTATGGCTACACCTTC. Amino acid sequence: CASSLLGASYGYTF.

In this sample, this clone turned up once. V and J are TRBV7-2 and TRBJ2-1; tentative D call: TRBD2 (6 bases). The CDR3 spans 18 residues. CDR1 is SGHTA, CDR2 FQGNSA, per germline. Trimming removed 5 bases at V and 0 bases at J, with 20 bases between. The CDR3 spells CASSPTGLATGSYNEQFF. In DNA, the CDR3 is TGTGCCAGCAGCCCGACTGGGCTAGCGACCGGCTCCTACAATGAGCAGTTCTTC.

The chain employs TRBV13 and TRBJ1-2, with TRBD1 as a possible D gene (5 bases). The CDR3 is 16 amino acids. V lost 3 bases to trimming and J lost 3 bases, with 17 bases between them. Germline lookup yields CDR1 PRHDT and CDR2 FYEKMQ (reference sequence). In nucleotides, the CDR3 is TGTGCCAGCAGCTTGGGGGACGACTTTTATGACTATGGCTACACCTTC. It encodes CASSLGDDFYDYGYTF.

This chain links TRBV7-9 with TRBJ2-3; D uncertain. Germline loops: CDR1 SEHNR, CDR2 FQNEAQ (reference sequence). The CDR3 is 15 residues long. Trimming cost V 5 bases and J 5 bases, with 17 bases left between them. The CDR3 sequence: CASSPSGSVGDTQYF. The CDR3 DNA reads as TGTGCCAGCAGCCCCTCAGGCTCTGTGGGAGATACGCAGTATTTT.

This sequence joins TRBV19 and TRBJ2-5, with a possible D match to TRBD2 (6 bases). Trimming removed 8 bases at V and 3 bases at J, with 13 bases between. Germline assignment: CDR1 LNHDA and CDR2 SQIVND (reference sequence). CDR3 length: 13 amino acids. CDR3 in DNA: TGTGCCAGTGGCGGGACGCTTGAAGAGACCCAGTACTTC. Translated: CASGGTLEETQYF. The whole variable domain, remainder taken from reference TRBV19 and TRBJ2-5, is DGGITQSPKYLFRKEGQNVTLSCEQNLNHDAMYWYRQDPGQGLRLIYYSQIVNDFQKGDIAEGYSVSREKKESFPLTVTSAQKNPTAFYLCASGGTLEETQYFGPGTRLLVL.

This clone was seen a handful of times. V usage is TRBV6-1 and J usage is TRBJ2-1; no clear D. The CDR3 has 14 amino acids. Germline CDR1 and CDR2: MNHNS and SASEGT. Trimming took 6 bases from V and 4 from J, leaving 13 bases between them. In DNA, the CDR3 is TGTGCCAGCAGCGACATTGAATTGTACAATGAGCAGTTCTTC. It specifies CASSDIELYNEQFF.

The CDR3 coding sequence is TGTGCCAGCAGTTACTTTTTAGCAGACACCAATCAGCCCCAGCATTTT. Amino acids: CASSYFLADTNQPQHF. V is TRBV6-5 and J is TRBJ1-5; D unresolved. There are 16 residues in the CDR3. Per the germline V gene, CDR1 is MNHEY and CDR2 is SVGAGI. V dropped 1 base and J dropped 3 bases, with 13 bases sitting between them.

This chain connects TRBV28 to TRBJ2-7; weak D call: TRBD2 (6 bases). Deletions cut 5 bases from V and 1 base from J, with 9 bases between. The CDR3 spans 13 residues. In germline, CDR1 is MDHEN, CDR2 SYDVKM. This chain's CDR3 is CASSPGLSYEQYV. CDR3 nucleotides: TGTGCCAGCAGTCCGGGACTTTCCTACGAGCAGTACGTC.

The table lists this clone with a few counts. The gene calls are TRBV29-1 and TRBJ2-5; 7 bases match TRBD2. J lost 3 bases, V lost 0 bases, and 13 bases had no gene match. The CDR3 is made up of 17 amino acids. Germline CDR1 is SQVTM and CDR2 is ANQGSEA. In nucleotides, the CDR3 is TGCAGCGTTGAAGATCCGAGGCGGGGGTTTATGGAAGAGACCCAGTACTTC. This codes for CSVEDPRRGFMEETQYF.

V gene TRBV7-3 combines with J gene TRBJ2-1, with D perhaps TRBD1 (6 bases). Trimming took 5 bases from V and 4 from J, leaving 21 bases between them. The length of the CDR3 is 17 residues. Germline V gene lookup returns CDR1 SGHTA and CDR2 FQGTGA. CDR3 sequence: CASSPDGATGPYNEQFF. The CDR3 region has the DNA TGTGCCAGCAGCCCTGATGGGGCCACAGGGCCTTACAATGAGCAGTTCTTC.

This clone came up a few times. The rearrangement links TRBV13 to TRBJ1-1, with no clear D. This CDR3 spans 13 amino acids. Trimming left V 6 bases short and J 3 bases short, with 11 bases between. Germline lookup yields CDR1 PRHDT and CDR2 FYEKMQ (reference sequence). Here the CDR3 reads CASRYGHDTEAFF. CDR3 bases: TGTGCCAGCAGATACGGCCACGACACTGAAGCTTTCTTT.

The V and J genes are TRBV6-5 and TRBJ1-4, with unresolved D. CDR3 length: 15 amino acids. Germline CDR1 reads MNHEY; CDR2 reads SVGAGI. Trimming took 6 bases from V and 4 from J, leaving 15 bases between them. The CDR3 protein is CASSSQAGINEKLFF. The CDR3 nucleotides are TGTGCCAGCAGCTCCCAGGCCGGGATTAATGAAAAACTGTTTTTT.

This clone was counted a few times. The CDR3 DNA reads TGTGCCACCATAGGACAGAAAGAGACCCAGTACTTC. Translating it yields CATIGQKETQYF. The V gene is TRBV7-9, the J gene TRBJ2-5, with a weak D call TRBD1 (6 bases). The length of the CDR3 is 12 residues. Germline values: CDR1 SEHNR, CDR2 FQNEAQ (reference sequence). Trimming shortened V by 10 bases and J by 3 bases, and 12 bases separated the two germline ends.

The chain recombines TRBV6-6 with TRBJ1-2; unclear D gene. This CDR3 is 15 amino acids long. Germline CDR1 reads MNHNY; CDR2 reads SVGAGI (reference sequence). V gave up 0 bases and J gave up 0 bases, with 8 bases separating them. As DNA, the CDR3 is TGTGCCAGCAGTTACTCGGCGGGATCTAACTATGGCTACACCTTC. This translates into CASSYSAGSNYGYTF.

This chain joins TRBV7-9 and TRBJ2-3; weak D call: TRBD2 (6 bases). This CDR3 spans 17 amino acids. V was clipped by 2 bases and J by 4 bases, with 19 bases between them. Germline V CDR1 and CDR2: SEHNR, FQNEAQ (reference sequence). CDR3 residues: CASSLNHMGGYADTQYF. The CDR3 DNA reads as TGTGCCAGCAGCTTAAATCACATGGGAGGATACGCAGATACGCAGTATTTT.

This clone was found once. The chain uses TRBV18 and TRBJ2-2; perhaps D is TRBD1 or TRBD2 (5 bases each). Germline V CDR1 and CDR2: KGHSH, LQKENI. This CDR3 has 15 amino acids. Trimming removed 4 bases at V and 1 base at J, with 10 bases between. The CDR3 DNA reads as TGTGCCAGCTCACGGGACCCGTTGAACACCGGGGAGCTGTTTTTT. Its translation: CASSRDPLNTGELFF.

This clone was seen just once. The chain has TRBV7-6 and TRBJ2-1; 11 bases are shared with TRBD2. Looked up from germline, CDR1 is SGHVS and CDR2 is FNYEAQ. J lost 5 bases, V lost 6 bases, and 6 bases had no gene match. This CDR3 is 15 amino acids long. In DNA, the CDR3 is TGTGCCAGCAGTTCTAGCGGGGGGCCTAACAATGAGCAGTTCTTC. Protein: CASSSSGGPNNEQFF.

CDR3 sequence reads: CAWSLAVTDTQYF. CDR3 bases: TGTGCCTGGAGTCTCGCGGTAACAGATACGCAGTATTTT. This chain links TRBV30 with TRBJ2-3; D not certain. V was trimmed by 2 bases and J by 3 bases, leaving 9 bases between them. The CDR3 is made up of 13 amino acids. From germline, CDR1 is GTSNPN and CDR2 SVGIG (reference sequence).

This rearrangement joins TRBV5-4 to TRBJ2-7; 7 bases line up with TRBD1. Germline assignment: CDR1 SGHNT and CDR2 YYREEE (reference sequence). Trimming removed 0 bases from V and 3 bases from J; junction bases left unmatched: 6. The CDR3 is 15 amino acids. This chain's CDR3 is CASSLASGGIYEQYF. The CDR3 nucleotides are TGTGCCAGCAGCTTGGCTTCAGGGGGTATCTACGAGCAGTACTTC.

The DNA of the CDR3 is TGTGCCAGCAGTATTTGGGGGCATAACTATGGCTACACCTTC. The encoded protein is CASSIWGHNYGYTF. J is TRBJ1-2 and V is TRBV5-8; D possibly corresponds to TRBD1 (6 bases). Germline V gene sequence: CDR1 SGHTS, CDR2 YDEGEE. CDR3 size: 14 residues. The ends were cut back, 5 bases at V and 1 base at J, with 12 bases in the middle.

The CDR3 loop is CASSAQRGRTDTQYF. The DNA of the CDR3 is TGTGCCAGCAGCGCCCAAAGGGGACGCACAGATACGCAGTATTTT. The chain combines TRBV9 with TRBJ2-3; perhaps D is TRBD1 or TRBD2 (5 bases each). This CDR3 is built from 15 residues. Germline CDR1 and CDR2: SGDLS and YYNGEE. V lost 3 bases and J lost 1, with 12 bases in between.